Shown below are 3 T cell receptor beta chains from a single sample sequenced in a study of blood T cell repertoires in COVID-19. Generated by immunoSEQ multiplex PCR, the TCRdb table keeps only in-frame clones and is missing some. The sample contains approximately 150,000 clones, approximately 91% of which appear only once. The source material was peripheral blood. These receptors all come from a man between 18 and 29 years old with COVID-19, enrolled during active disease.

The chain links TRBV7-9 to TRBJ1-2; D is ambiguous. The length of the CDR3 is 11 residues. Germline V lookup: CDR1 SEHNR, CDR2 FQNEAQ (reference sequence). V dropped 5 bases and J dropped 6 bases, with 7 bases sitting between them. CDR3 region: CASSLIDGYTF. CDR3 DNA sequence: TGTGCCAGCAGCCTCATAGATGGCTACACCTTC.

V usage is TRBV4-2 and J usage is TRBJ2-5, with 11 bases aligning to TRBD2. V lost 4 bases, J lost 5 bases, and 6 bases stayed unmatched. This CDR3 has 15 residues. Germline lookup yields CDR1 LGHNA and CDR2 YNFKEQ. CDR3 protein: CASSPASSGRETQYF. Written as DNA, the CDR3 is TGTGCCAGCAGCCCCGCCTCTAGCGGGAGGGAGACCCAGTACTTC.

CDR3 in DNA: TGTGCCAGCAGCTTAATCGACATTGGCTACACCTTC. This codes for CASSLIDIGYTF. The V gene is TRBV7-3, the J gene TRBJ1-2; D ambiguous. CDR1 SGHTA and CDR2 FQGTGA come from the germline V gene. V shed 1 base and J shed 7 bases, with 7 bases lying between them. The CDR3 runs to 12 residues. Full variable domain (outside the CDR3, taken from reference TRBV7-3 and TRBJ1-2): GAGVSQTPSNKVTEKGKYVELRCDPISGHTALYWYRQSLGQGPEFLIYFQGTGAADDSGLPNDRFFAVRPEGSVSTLKIQRTERGDSAVYLCASSLIDIGYTFGSGTRLTVV.